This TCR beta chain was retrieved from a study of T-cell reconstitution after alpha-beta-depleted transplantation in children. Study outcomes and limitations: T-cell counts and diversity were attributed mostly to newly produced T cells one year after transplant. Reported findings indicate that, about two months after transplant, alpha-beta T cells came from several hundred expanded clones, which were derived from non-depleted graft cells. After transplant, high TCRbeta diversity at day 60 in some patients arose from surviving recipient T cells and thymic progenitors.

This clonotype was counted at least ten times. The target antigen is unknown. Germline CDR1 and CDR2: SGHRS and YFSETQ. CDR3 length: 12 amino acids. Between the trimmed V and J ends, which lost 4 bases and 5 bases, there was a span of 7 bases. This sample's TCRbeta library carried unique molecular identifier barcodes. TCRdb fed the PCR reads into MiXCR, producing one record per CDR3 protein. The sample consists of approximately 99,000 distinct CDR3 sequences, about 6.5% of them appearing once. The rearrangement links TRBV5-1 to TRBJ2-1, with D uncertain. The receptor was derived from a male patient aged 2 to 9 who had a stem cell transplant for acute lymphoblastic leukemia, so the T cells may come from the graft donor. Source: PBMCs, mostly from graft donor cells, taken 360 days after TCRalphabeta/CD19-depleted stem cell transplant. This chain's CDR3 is CASSRKDNEQFF. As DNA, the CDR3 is TGCGCCAGCAGCCGTAAAGACAATGAGCAGTTCTTC.